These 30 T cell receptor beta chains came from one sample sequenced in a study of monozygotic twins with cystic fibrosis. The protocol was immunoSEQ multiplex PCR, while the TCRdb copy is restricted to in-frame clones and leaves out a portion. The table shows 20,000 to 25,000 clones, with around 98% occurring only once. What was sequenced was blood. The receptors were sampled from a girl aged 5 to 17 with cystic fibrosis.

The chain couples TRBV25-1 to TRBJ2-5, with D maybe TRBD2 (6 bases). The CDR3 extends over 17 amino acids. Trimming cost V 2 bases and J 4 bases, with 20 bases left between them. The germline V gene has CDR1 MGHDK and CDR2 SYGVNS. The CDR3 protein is CASSEIGSSVGRETQYF. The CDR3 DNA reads TGTGCCAGCAGTGAAATTGGGTCTAGCGTAGGTCGAGAGACCCAGTACTTC.

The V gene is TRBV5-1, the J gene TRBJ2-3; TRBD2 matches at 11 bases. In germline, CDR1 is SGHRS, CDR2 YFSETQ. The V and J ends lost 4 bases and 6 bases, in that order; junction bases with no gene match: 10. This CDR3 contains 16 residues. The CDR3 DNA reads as TGCGCCAGCAGCCAGTTAACTAGCGGGAGTGAGGATACGCAGTATTTT. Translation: CASSQLTSGSEDTQYF.

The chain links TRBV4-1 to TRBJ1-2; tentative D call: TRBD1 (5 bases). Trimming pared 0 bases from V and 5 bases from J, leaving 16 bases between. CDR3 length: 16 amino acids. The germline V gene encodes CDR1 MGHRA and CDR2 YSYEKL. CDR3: CASSQDPAGSGYGYTF. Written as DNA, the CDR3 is TGCGCCAGCAGCCAAGATCCGGCAGGGTCAGGATATGGCTACACCTTC.

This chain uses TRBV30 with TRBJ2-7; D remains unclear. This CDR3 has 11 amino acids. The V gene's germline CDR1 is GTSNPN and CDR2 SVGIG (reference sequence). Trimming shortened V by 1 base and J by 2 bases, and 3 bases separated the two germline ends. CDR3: CAWSDPYEQYF. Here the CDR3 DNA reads TGTGCCTGGAGTGACCCCTACGAGCAGTACTTC.

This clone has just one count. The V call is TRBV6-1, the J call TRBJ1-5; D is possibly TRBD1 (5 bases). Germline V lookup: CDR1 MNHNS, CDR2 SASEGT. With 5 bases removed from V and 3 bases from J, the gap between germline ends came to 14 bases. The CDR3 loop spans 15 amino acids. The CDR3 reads CASSSYGGNNQPQHF. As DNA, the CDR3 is TGTGCCAGCAGTAGTTACGGGGGAAACAATCAGCCCCAGCATTTT.

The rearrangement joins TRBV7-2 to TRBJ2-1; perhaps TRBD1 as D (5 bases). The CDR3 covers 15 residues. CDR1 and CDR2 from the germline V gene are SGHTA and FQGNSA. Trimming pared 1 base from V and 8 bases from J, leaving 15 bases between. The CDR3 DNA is TGTGCCAGCAGCTTAGTGGGGCAGGGCAGTTATGAGCAGTTCTTC. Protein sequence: CASSLVGQGSYEQFF.

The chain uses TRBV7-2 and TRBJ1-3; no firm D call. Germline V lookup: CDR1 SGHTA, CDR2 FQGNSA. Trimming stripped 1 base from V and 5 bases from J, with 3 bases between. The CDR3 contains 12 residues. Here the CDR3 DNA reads TGTGCCAGCAGCTTAGAGAGAAACACCATATATTTT. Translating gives CASSLERNTIYF.

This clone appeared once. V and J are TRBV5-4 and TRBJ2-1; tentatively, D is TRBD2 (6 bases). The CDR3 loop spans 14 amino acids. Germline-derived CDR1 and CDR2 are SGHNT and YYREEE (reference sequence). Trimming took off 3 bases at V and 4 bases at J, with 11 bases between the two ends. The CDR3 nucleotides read TGTGCCAGCAGCTCCGGGACTGGGTACAATGAGCAGTTCTTC. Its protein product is CASSSGTGYNEQFF.

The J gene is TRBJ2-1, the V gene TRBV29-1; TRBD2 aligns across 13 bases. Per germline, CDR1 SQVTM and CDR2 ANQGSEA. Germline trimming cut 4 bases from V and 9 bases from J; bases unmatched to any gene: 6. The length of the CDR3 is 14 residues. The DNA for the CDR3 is TGCAGCGTTGGGACTAGCGGGAGATTGTTTGAGCAGTTCTTC. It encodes CSVGTSGRLFEQFF.

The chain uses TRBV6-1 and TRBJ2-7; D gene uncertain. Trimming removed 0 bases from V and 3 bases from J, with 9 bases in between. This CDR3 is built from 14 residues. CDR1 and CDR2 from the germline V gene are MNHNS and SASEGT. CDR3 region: CASSEASDFYEQYF. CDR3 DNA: TGTGCCAGCAGTGAAGCATCCGACTTCTACGAGCAGTACTTC.

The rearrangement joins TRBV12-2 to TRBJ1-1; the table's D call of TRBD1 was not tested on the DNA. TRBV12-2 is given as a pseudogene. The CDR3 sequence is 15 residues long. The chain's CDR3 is CASRLPDRLNTEAFF. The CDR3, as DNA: TGTGCAAGTCGCTTACCCGACAGATTGAACACTGAAGCTTTCTTT.

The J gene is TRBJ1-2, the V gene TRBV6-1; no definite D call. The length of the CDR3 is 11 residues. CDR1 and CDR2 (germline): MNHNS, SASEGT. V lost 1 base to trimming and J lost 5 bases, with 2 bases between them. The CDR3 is CASSEGYGYTF. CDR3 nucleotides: TGTGCCAGCAGTGAAGGTTATGGCTACACCTTC.

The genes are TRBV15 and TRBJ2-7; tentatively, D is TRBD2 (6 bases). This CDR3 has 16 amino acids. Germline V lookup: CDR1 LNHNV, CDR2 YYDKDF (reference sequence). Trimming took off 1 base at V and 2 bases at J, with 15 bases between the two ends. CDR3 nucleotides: TGTGCCACCAGCAGAGTTTTTAGCGGACCACCCTACGAGCAGTACTTC. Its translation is CATSRVFSGPPYEQYF.

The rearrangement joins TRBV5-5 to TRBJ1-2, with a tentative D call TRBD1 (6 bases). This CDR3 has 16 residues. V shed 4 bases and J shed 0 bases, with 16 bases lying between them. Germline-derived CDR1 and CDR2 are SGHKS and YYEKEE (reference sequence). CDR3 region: CASSVENRATNYGYTF. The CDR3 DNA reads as TGTGCCAGCAGCGTTGAAAACAGGGCAACTAACTATGGCTACACCTTC.

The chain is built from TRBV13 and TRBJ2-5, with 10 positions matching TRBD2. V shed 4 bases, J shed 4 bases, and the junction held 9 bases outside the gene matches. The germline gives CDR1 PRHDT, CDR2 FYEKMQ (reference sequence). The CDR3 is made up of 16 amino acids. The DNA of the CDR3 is TGTGCCAGCAGCTCCTTATCTAGCGGGAGCGGAGAGACCCAGTACTTC. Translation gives CASSSLSSGSGETQYF. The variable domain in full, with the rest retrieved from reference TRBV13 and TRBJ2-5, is AAGVIQSPRHLIKEKRETATLKCYPIPRHDTVYWYQQGPGQDPQFLISFYEKMQSDKGSIPDRFSAQQFSDYHSELNMSSLELGDSALYFCASSSLSSGSGETQYFGPGTRLLVL.

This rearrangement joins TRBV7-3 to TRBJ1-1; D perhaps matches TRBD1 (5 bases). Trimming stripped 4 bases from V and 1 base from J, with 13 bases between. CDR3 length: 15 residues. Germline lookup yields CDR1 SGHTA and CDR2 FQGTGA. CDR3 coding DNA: TGTGCCAGCAGCTCCTCCGGGACGCCGAACACTGAAGCTTTCTTT. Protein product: CASSSSGTPNTEAFF.

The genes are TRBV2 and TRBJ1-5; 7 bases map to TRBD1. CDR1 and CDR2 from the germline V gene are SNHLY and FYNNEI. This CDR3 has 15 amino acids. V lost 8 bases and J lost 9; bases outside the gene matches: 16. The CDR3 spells CASAGETTGSGPQHF. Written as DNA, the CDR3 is TGTGCCAGCGCAGGAGAGACGACAGGGTCAGGGCCCCAGCATTTT.

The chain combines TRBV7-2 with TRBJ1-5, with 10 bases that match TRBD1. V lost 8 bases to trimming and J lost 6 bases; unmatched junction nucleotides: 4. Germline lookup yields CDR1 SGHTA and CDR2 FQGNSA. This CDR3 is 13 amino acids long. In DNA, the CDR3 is TGTGCCAGCGGACAGGGGGTTGGTCAGCCCCAGCATTTT. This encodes CASGQGVGQPQHF. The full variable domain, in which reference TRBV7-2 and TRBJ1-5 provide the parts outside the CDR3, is GAGVSQSPSNKVTEKGKDVELRCDPISGHTALYWYRQSLGQGLEFLIYFQGNSAPDKSGLPSDRFSAERTGGSVSTLTIQRTQQEDSAVYLCASGQGVGQPQHFGDGTRLSIL.

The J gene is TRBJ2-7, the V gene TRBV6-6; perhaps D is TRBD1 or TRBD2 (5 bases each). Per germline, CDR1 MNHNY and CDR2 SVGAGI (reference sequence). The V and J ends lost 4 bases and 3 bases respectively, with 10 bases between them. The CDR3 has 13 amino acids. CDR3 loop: CASSFRDGYEQYV. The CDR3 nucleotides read TGTGCCAGCAGTTTCCGGGACGGCTACGAGCAGTACGTC.

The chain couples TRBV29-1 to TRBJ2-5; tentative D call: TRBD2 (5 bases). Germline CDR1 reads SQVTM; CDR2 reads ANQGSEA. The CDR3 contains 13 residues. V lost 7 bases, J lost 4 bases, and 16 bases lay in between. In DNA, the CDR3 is TGCAGCGCCTCCAGCGGCGTCGGAGAGACCCAGTACTTC. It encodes CSASSGVGETQYF.

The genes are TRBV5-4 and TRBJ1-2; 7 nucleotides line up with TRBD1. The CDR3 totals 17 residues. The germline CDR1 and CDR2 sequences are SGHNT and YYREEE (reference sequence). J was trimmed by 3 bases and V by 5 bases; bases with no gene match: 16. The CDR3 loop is CASRKSGGILEDYGYTF. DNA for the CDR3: TGTGCCAGCAGAAAATCAGGGGGAATTCTCGAAGACTATGGCTACACCTTC.

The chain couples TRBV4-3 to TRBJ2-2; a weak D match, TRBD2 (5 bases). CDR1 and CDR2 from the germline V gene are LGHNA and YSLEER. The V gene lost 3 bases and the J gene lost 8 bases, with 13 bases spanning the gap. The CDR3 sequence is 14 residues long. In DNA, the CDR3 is TGCGCCAGCAGCCACTCTACCCGGGGAGGGGAGCTGTTTTTT. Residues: CASSHSTRGGELFF.

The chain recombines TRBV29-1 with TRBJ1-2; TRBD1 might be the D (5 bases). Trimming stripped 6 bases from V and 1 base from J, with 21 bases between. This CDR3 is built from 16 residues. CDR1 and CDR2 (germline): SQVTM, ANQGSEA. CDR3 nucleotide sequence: TGCAGCGTCTACGCCCTAGACAGACCTAGTAACTATGGCTACACCTTC. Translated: CSVYALDRPSNYGYTF.

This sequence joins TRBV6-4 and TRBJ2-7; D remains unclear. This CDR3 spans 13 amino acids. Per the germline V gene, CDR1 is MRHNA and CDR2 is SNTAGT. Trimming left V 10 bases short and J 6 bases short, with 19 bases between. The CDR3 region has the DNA TGTGCCATCGACCAATCCCTGCCTACCGAGCAGTACTTC. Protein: CAIDQSLPTEQYF.

CDR3 amino acids: CASSLHPGQGSGELFF. The CDR3 coding sequence is TGTGCCAGCTCACTACACCCGGGACAGGGGTCCGGGGAGCTGTTTTTT. The chain joins TRBV18 to TRBJ2-2; TRBD1 agrees at 10 bases. J was trimmed by 6 bases and V by 4 bases; bases with no gene match: 8. The CDR3 is made up of 16 amino acids. Looked up from germline, CDR1 is KGHSH and CDR2 is LQKENI.

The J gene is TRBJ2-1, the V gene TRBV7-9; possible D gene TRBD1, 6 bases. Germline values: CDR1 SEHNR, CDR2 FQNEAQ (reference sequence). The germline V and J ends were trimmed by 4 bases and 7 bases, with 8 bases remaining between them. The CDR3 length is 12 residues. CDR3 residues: CASSSQGNEQFF. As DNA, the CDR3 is TGTGCCAGCAGCTCTCAGGGGAATGAGCAGTTCTTC.

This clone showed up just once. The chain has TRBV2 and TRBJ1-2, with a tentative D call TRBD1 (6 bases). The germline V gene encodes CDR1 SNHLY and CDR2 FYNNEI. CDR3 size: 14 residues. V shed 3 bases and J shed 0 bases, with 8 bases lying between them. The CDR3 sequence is CASSDRGANYGYTF. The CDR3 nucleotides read TGTGCCAGCAGTGATAGGGGGGCTAACTATGGCTACACCTTC.

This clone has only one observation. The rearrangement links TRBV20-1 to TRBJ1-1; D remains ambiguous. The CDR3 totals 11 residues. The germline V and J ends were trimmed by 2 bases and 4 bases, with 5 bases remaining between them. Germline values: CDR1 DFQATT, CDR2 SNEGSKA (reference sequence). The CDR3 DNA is TGCAGTGCTAGACCCGTCACTGAAGCTTTCTTT. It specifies CSARPVTEAFF.

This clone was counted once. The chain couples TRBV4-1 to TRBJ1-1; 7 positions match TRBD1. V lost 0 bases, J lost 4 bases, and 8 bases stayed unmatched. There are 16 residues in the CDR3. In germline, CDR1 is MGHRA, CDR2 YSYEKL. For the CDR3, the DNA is TGCGCCAGCAGCCAAGATTTGACAGGGTGGACCACTGAAGCTTTCTTT. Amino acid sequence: CASSQDLTGWTTEAFF.

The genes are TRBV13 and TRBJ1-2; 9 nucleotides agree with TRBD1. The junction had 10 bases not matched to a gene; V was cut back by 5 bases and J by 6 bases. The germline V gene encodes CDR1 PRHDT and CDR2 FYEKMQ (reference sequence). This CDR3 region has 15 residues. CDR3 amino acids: CASSPTGTGINGYTF. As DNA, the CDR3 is TGTGCCAGCAGCCCGACCGGGACAGGGATAAATGGCTACACCTTC.